This T cell receptor beta chain derives from a study of identical twins. This clonotype was recorded a few times. The V end lost 1 base, the J end lost 4 bases, and 15 bases lay between the germline ends. CDR3 length: 16 residues. In germline, CDR1 is LGHDT, CDR2 YNNKEL (reference sequence). Unique molecular identifiers were present on the cDNA, which also gained a universal primer site by template switching. A single record per CDR3 protein comes from TCRdb applying MiXCR to the 5' RACE reads. The sample yields approximately 680,000 distinct CDR3 sequences, less than 9% seen once. Every one of the donors was a healthy Caucasian. These data were also filed under a second study, of yellow fever vaccine responses in identical twins.

What was sequenced was PBMCs. This sequence joins TRBV3-1 and TRBJ2-3, with a possible D match to TRBD1 (5 bases). The source of this sequence is a woman between 18 and 29 years old in good health. The CDR3 DNA is TGTGCCAGCAGCCAAGGGGGCAGGTCGCGGCCAGATACGCAGTATTTT. It codes for CASSQGGRSRPDTQYF.